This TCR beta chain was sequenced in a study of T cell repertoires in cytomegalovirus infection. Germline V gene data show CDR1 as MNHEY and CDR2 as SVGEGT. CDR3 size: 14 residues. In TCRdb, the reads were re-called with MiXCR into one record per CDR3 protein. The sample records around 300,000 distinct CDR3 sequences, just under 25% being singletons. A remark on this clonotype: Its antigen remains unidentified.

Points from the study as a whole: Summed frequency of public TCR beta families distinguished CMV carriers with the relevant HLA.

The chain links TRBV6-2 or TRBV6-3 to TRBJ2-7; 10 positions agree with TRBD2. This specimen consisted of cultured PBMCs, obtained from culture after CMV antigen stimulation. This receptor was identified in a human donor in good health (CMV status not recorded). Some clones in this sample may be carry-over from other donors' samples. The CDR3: CASSLSRLAGVGDV. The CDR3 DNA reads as TGTGCCAGCAGTCTCAGCCGACTAGCGGGCGTAGGGGACGTC.